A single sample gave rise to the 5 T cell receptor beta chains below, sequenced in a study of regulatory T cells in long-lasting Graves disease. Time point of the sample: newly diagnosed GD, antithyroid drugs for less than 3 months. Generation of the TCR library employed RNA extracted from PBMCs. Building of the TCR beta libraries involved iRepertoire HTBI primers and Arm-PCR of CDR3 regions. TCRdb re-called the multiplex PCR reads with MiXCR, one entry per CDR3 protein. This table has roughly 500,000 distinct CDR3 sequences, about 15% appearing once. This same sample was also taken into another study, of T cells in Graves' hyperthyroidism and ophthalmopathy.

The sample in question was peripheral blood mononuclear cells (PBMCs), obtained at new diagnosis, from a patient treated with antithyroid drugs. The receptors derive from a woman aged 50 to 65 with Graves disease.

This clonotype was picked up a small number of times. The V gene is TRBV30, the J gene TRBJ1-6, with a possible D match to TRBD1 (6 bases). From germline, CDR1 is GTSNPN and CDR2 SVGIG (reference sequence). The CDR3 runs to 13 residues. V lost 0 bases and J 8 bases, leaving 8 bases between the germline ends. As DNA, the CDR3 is TGTGCCTGGAGTGTAGGGGGGGATTCACCCCTCCACTTT. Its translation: CAWSVGGDSPLHF.

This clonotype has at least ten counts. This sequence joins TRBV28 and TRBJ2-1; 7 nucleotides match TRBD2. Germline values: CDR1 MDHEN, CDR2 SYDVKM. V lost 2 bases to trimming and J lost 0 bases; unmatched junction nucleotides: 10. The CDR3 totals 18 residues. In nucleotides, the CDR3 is TGTGCCAGCAGTTTACGCGATCTAGCGGCCTTCTCCTACAATGAGCAGTTCTTC. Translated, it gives CASSLRDLAAFSYNEQFF.

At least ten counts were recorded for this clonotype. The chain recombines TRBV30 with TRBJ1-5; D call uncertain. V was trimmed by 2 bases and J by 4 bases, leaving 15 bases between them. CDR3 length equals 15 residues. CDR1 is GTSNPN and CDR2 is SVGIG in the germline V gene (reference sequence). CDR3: CAWSSGERYNQPQHF. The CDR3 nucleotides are TGTGCCTGGAGTTCAGGCGAGAGGTATAATCAGCCCCAGCATTTT.

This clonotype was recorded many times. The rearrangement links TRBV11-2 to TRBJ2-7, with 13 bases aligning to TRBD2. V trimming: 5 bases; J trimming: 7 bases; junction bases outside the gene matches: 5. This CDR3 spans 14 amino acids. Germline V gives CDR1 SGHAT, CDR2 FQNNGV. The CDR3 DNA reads TGTGCCAGCAGCGTCGGACTAGCGGGAGATGAGCAGTACTTC. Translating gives CASSVGLAGDEQYF.

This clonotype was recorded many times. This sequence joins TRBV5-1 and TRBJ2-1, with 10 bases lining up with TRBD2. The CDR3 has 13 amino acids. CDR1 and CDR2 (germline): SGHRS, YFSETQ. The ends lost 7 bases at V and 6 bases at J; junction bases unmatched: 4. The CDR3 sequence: CASQREGGNEQFF. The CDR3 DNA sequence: TGCGCCAGCCAGCGGGAGGGGGGCAATGAGCAGTTCTTC.